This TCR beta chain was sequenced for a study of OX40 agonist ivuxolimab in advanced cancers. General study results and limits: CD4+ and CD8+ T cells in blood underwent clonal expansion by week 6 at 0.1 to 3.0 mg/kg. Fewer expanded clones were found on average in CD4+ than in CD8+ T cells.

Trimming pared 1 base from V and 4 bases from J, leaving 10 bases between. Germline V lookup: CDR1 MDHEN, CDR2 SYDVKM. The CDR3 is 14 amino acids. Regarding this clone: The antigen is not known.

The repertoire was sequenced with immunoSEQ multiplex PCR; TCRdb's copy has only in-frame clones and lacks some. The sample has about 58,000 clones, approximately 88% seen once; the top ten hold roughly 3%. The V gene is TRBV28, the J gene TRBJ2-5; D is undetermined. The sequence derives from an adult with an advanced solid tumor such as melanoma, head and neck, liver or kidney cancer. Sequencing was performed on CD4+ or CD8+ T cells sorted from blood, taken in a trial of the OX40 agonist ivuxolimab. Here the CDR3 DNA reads TGTGCCAGCAGTTTATTCGTCGGGTTAGAGACCCAGTACTTC. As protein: CASSLFVGLETQYF.